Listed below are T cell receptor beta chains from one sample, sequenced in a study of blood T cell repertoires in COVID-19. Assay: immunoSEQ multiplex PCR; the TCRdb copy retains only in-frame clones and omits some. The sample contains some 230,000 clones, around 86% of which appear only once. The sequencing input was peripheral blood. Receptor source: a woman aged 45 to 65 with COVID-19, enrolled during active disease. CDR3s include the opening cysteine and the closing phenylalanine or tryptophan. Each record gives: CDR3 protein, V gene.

CDR3 protein: CASSQMGGYGGNEQFF
V gene: TRBV4-1

CDR3 protein: CASRGSSQPNTGELFF
V gene: TRBV5-1

CDR3 protein: CASSPTAGTGGDSPLHF
V gene: TRBV5-4

CDR3 protein: CAHRGTGVYNEQFF
V gene: TRBV6-6

CDR3 protein: CASSRTGGYGYTF
V gene: TRBV4-1

CDR3 protein: CASSIFGDGYTF
V gene: TRBV19

CDR3 protein: CASSLGPRTAGGYTF
V gene: TRBV13

CDR3 protein: CASSSSRTGAFF
V gene: TRBV13

CDR3 protein: CATSLRQGNQPQHF
V gene: TRBV15

CDR3 protein: CASSSLAGADTQYF
V gene: TRBV28

CDR3 protein: CATSRESTANQPQHF
V gene: TRBV15

CDR3 protein: CASRTGNTEAFF
V gene: TRBV28

CDR3 protein: CASSPTTGTRSYEQYF
V gene: TRBV5-1

CDR3 protein: CASSIPRTGGTEAFF
V gene: TRBV19

CDR3 protein: CASSYPGQAYGYTF
V gene: TRBV4-1

CDR3 protein: CSVSQGRGGYTF
V gene: TRBV29-1

CDR3 protein: CASSIATGDETQYF
V gene: TRBV19

CDR3 protein: CATSDATGVVNQPQHF
V gene: TRBV24-1

CDR3 protein: CASSFRGVLETQYF
V gene: TRBV7-2

CDR3 protein: CATADGSSYNEQFF
V gene: TRBV24-1

CDR3 protein: CASSTQRLAPDTQYF
V gene: TRBV6-6

CDR3 protein: CASSPSGEETQYF
V gene: TRBV5-1

CDR3 protein: CASSRRGARNEKLFF
V gene: TRBV16

CDR3 protein: CASSQSRGGGYTF
V gene: TRBV14

CDR3 protein: CATLAGGVNTGELFF
V gene: TRBV19

CDR3 protein: CASSPFGAGGNQPQHF
V gene: TRBV7-2

CDR3 protein: CASSLLDRGTGELFF
V gene: TRBV11-1

CDR3 protein: CASSGTSRGTGELFF
V gene: TRBV7-8

CDR3 protein: CASAGLSTDTQYF
V gene: TRBV6-5

CDR3 protein: CASSSQSGQGYEQYF
V gene: TRBV18

CDR3 protein: CASSYGLGGYGYTF
V gene: TRBV6-2/TRBV6-3

CDR3 protein: CASSGYRNSYTF
V gene: TRBV5-1

CDR3 protein: CARVQLWNGYTF
V gene: TRBV27

CDR3 protein: CASSLEQGATEAFF
V gene: TRBV11-3

CDR3 protein: CASSQERGGRRGETQYF
V gene: TRBV4-3

CDR3 protein: CASRSTGSEGLLDEQFF
V gene: TRBV19

CDR3 protein: CASIDQRTGGNTEAFF
V gene: TRBV11-3

CDR3 protein: CATQVSFTGAYSNQPQHF
V gene: TRBV19

CDR3 protein: CSVVILGDEQFF
V gene: TRBV29-1

CDR3 protein: CASSADRRETQYF
V gene: TRBV19

CDR3 protein: CASTEQGTSGNVLTF
V gene: TRBV19

CDR3 protein: CASSEGGQGAETQYF
V gene: TRBV6-1

CDR3 protein: CSVLRRGGSNEKLFF
V gene: TRBV29-1

CDR3 protein: CASSHRGTGELFF
V gene: TRBV12-3/TRBV12-4

CDR3 protein: CATRQGNTGELFF
V gene: TRBV24-1

CDR3 protein: CASSLVGGVSEAFF
V gene: TRBV7-2

CDR3 protein: CASSLYRGLSTDTQYF
V gene: TRBV27

CDR3 protein: CASREKQGYNSPLHF
V gene: TRBV6-6

CDR3 protein: CASSVIRNQPQHF
V gene: TRBV2

CDR3 protein: CASSFLSTSNRGASTYEQYF
V gene: TRBV5-1

CDR3 protein: CASRIGTATISYNEQFF
V gene: TRBV5-6

CDR3 protein: CASSLAGVGTQYF
V gene: TRBV7-2

CDR3 protein: CASSASGGASDTQYF
V gene: TRBV9

CDR3 protein: CASSEDLRRGTDTQYF
V gene: TRBV6-1

CDR3 protein: CASTDRSNQPQHF
V gene: TRBV12-3/TRBV12-4

CDR3 protein: CASSSYDRAMNTEAFF
V gene: TRBV5-5

CDR3 protein: CASAPWTSGTGHEQFF
V gene: TRBV12-5

CDR3 protein: CASAMRANTGELFF
V gene: TRBV6-5

CDR3 protein: CASSFGLVGDLTQETQYF
V gene: TRBV5-1